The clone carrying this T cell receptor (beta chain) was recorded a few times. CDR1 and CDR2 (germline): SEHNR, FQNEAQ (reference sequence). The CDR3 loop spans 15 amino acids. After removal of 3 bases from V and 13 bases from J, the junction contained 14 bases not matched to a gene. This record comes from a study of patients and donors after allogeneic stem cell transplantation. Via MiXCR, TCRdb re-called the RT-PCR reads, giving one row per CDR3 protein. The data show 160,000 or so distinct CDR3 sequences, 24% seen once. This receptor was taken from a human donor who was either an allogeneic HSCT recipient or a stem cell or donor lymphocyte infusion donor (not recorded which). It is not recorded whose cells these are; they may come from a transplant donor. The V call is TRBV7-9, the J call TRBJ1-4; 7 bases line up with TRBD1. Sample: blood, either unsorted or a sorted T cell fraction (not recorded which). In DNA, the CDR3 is TGTGCCAGCAGCTTTGGGACAGTCGAGTCGGTGGGACTGTTTTTT. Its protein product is CASSFGTVESVGLFF.